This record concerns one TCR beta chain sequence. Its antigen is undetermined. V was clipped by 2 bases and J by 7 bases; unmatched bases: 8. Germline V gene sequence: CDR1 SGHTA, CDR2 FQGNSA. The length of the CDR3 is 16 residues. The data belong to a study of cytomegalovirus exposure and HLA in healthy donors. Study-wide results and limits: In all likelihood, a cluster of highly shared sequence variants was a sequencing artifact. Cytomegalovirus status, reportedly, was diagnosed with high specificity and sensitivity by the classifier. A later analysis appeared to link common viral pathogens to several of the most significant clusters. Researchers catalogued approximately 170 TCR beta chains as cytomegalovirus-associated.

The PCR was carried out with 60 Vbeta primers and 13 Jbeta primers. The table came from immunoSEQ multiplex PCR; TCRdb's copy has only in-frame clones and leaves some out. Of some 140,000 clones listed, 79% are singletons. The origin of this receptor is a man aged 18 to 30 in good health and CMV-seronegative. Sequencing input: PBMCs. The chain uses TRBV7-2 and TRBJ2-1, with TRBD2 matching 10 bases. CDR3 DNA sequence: TGTGCCAGCAGCTTACGTATAGCGGGGGGTGAGAATGAGCAGTTCTTC. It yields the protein CASSLRIAGGENEQFF.